The 28 T cell receptor beta chains presented below share a single source sample, sequenced in a study of CD8+ T cells in alopecia areata. RNA extraction was followed by reverse transcription into cDNA, which acted as the sequencing template. Method: immunoSEQ multiplex PCR; TCRdb's copy keeps in-frame clones and lacks some. The sample has around 50,000 clones, around 96% seen once. Sequences were derived from CD8+ T cells sorted from blood, sampled at week 0. All receptors come from a human donor with alopecia areata.

The CDR3 sequence is CASSFTGGSDIQYF. The CDR3 nucleotides read TGTGCCAGCAGTTTTACAGGGGGTTCGGACATTCAGTACTTC. The chain combines TRBV6-5 with TRBJ2-4; 8 nucleotides line up with TRBD1. Germline values: CDR1 MNHEY, CDR2 SVGAGI. Trimming at V came to 4 bases and at J to 8 bases, leaving 7 bases not matched to a gene. The CDR3 is 14 amino acids.

This chain links TRBV7-9 with TRBJ1-6; possible D gene TRBD1, 5 bases. The CDR3 is 14 amino acids. V was shortened by 1 base and J by 10 bases, with 11 bases between the two germline ends. Germline V gene sequence: CDR1 SEHNR, CDR2 FQNEAQ (reference sequence). The CDR3 reads CASSLGQGKSPLHF. The CDR3 DNA reads as TGTGCCAGCAGCTTAGGGCAGGGTAAATCACCCCTCCACTTT. Drawing the rest from reference TRBV7-9 and TRBJ1-6, the complete variable domain is DTGVSQNPRHKITKRGQNVTFRCDPISEHNRLYWYRQTLGQGPEFLTYFQNEAQLEKSRLLSDRFSAERPKGSFSTLEIQRTEQGDSAMYLCASSLGQGKSPLHFGNGTRLTVT.

The rearrangement joins TRBV14 to TRBJ1-1; the match to TRBD1 covers 8 bases. Germline assignment: CDR1 SGHDN and CDR2 FVKESK. V was clipped by 4 bases and J by 5 bases; unmatched bases: 6. The CDR3 runs 14 residues. In DNA, the CDR3 is TGTGCCAGCAGCCTACAGGGGGTATGGACTGAAGCTTTCTTT. The encoded protein is CASSLQGVWTEAFF.

The chain combines TRBV4-1 with TRBJ1-2; D not certain. The V end lost 1 base, the J end lost 7 bases, and 10 bases lay between the germline ends. The CDR3 sequence is 13 residues long. Germline V lookup: CDR1 MGHRA, CDR2 YSYEKL. CDR3 in amino acids: CASSQGQEGGYTF. In DNA form, the CDR3 reads TGCGCCAGCAGCCAAGGGCAGGAGGGTGGCTACACCTTC.

J is TRBJ2-2 and V is TRBV29-1; 7 positions match TRBD1. The V segment lost 1 base and the J segment 4 bases; nucleotides outside the gene matches: 9. CDR1 SQVTM and CDR2 ANQGSEA come from the germline V gene. The CDR3 has 16 amino acids. Here the CDR3 reads CSVEALAGGGTGELFF. The CDR3 DNA sequence: TGCAGCGTTGAAGCGTTGGCAGGGGGTGGCACCGGGGAGCTGTTTTTT.

The chain employs TRBV29-1 and TRBJ2-1; D is possibly TRBD1 (6 bases). Germline-derived CDR1 and CDR2 are SQVTM and ANQGSEA. The CDR3 is 13 amino acids. Trimming shortened V by 6 bases and J by 10 bases, and 19 bases separated the two germline ends. CDR3 region: CSVGTGLGTEQFF. The CDR3 DNA is TGCAGCGTCGGTACAGGGTTGGGAACCGAGCAGTTCTTC.

V is TRBV7-3 and J is TRBJ2-3, with 10 bases lining up with TRBD2. The trim removed 2 bases at V and 6 bases at J, leaving 5 bases unmatched. Germline lookup yields CDR1 SGHTA and CDR2 FQGTGA. This CDR3 has 15 amino acids. The CDR3, as DNA: TGTGCCAGCAGCTTACCCAGCGGGGGGGCGGATACGCAGTATTTT. Residues: CASSLPSGGADTQYF. Supplemented by reference TRBV7-3 and TRBJ2-3, the full variable domain reads GAGVSQTPSNKVTEKGKYVELRCDPISGHTALYWYRQSLGQGPEFLIYFQGTGAADDSGLPNDRFFAVRPEGSVSTLKIQRTERGDSAVYLCASSLPSGGADTQYFGPGTRLTVL.

The rearrangement links TRBV27 to TRBJ2-5; 12 bases fit TRBD1. From germline, CDR1 is MNHEY and CDR2 SMNVEV (reference sequence). The CDR3 is made up of 15 amino acids. With 3 bases clipped from V and 4 bases from J, the junction kept 3 bases outside the gene matches. In DNA, the CDR3 is TGTGCCAGCAGTTTCGGGACAGGGGGCATAGAGACCCAGTACTTC. As protein: CASSFGTGGIETQYF.

The V gene is TRBV11-2, the J gene TRBJ1-1; 8 positions match TRBD1. J gave up 5 bases and V 5 bases, and 7 bases lay outside the gene matches. This CDR3 has 14 amino acids. Germline CDR1 SGHAT, CDR2 FQNNGV. CDR3 amino acids: CASSDQGANTEAFF. CDR3 nucleotides: TGTGCCAGCAGCGATCAGGGGGCAAATACTGAAGCTTTCTTT.

This chain links TRBV19 with TRBJ1-1; D is uncertain. CDR1 LNHDA and CDR2 SQIVND come from the germline V gene (reference sequence). V was shortened by 6 bases and J by 1 base, with 15 bases between the two germline ends. This CDR3 has 15 amino acids. CDR3 DNA: TGTGCCAGTAGCCCAGTGGAGAGACCGAACACTGAAGCTTTCTTT. Protein: CASSPVERPNTEAFF.

V usage is TRBV7-6 and J usage is TRBJ2-2, with D maybe TRBD1 (6 bases). V dropped 4 bases and J dropped 5 bases, with 8 bases sitting between them. This CDR3 is built from 13 residues. Germline CDR1 SGHVS, CDR2 FNYEAQ. The CDR3 loop reads CASSSTGTGELFF. CDR3 nucleotide sequence: TGTGCCAGCAGCTCAACAGGGACCGGGGAGCTGTTTTTT.

The chain recombines TRBV29-1 with TRBJ1-2; TRBD1 agrees at 8 bases. The CDR3 length is 12 residues. Germline V CDR1 and CDR2: SQVTM, ANQGSEA. J gave up 8 bases and V 7 bases, and 9 bases lay outside the gene matches. The CDR3 reads CSGWTGQSGYTF. The CDR3 bases are TGCAGCGGGTGGACAGGGCAGTCGGGCTACACCTTC. Supplemented by reference TRBV29-1 and TRBJ1-2, the full variable domain reads SAVISQKPSRDICQRGTSLTIQCQVDSQVTMMFWYRQQPGQSLTLIATANQGSEATYESGFVIDKFPISRPNLTFSTLTVSNMSPEDSSIYLCSGWTGQSGYTFGSGTRLTVV.

This rearrangement joins TRBV27 to TRBJ2-7; 9 bases fit TRBD1. The V and J ends lost 7 bases and 5 bases, in that order; junction bases with no gene match: 12. Germline CDR1 is MNHEY and CDR2 is SMNVEV (reference sequence). The CDR3 contains 15 residues. The CDR3 nucleotides are TGTGCCAGCAACCCAGCCGGGACAGGGTACCACGAGCAGTACTTC. As protein: CASNPAGTGYHEQYF.

The chain employs TRBV7-9 and TRBJ2-5; D is perhaps TRBD1 (6 bases). V shed 5 bases and J shed 4 bases, with 11 bases lying between them. Germline lookup yields CDR1 SEHNR and CDR2 FQNEAQ (reference sequence). The CDR3 totals 13 residues. CDR3 bases: TGTGCCAGCAGCCCGGACAGTGCAGAGACCCAGTACTTC. Translated, it gives CASSPDSAETQYF.

Comments on this clone: The germline gene is not matched at one end of the junction; a read error may be the cause. The V call is TRBV7-7, the J call TRBJ2-7, with TRBD2 matching over 12 bases. Germline CDR1 SSHAT, CDR2 FNYEAQ (reference sequence). This CDR3 has 14 residues. The CDR3 loop is CASSFGTSGYEQYF. CDR3 DNA sequence: TGTGCTAGCAGCTTCGGGACTAGCGGGTACGAGCAGTACTTC. Combining the CDR3 with reference TRBV7-7 and TRBJ2-7 gives the whole variable domain GAGVSQSPRYKVTKRGQDVTLRCDPISSHATLYWYQQALGQGPEFLTYFNYEAQPDKSGLPSDRFSAERPEGSISTLTIQRTEQRDSAMYRCASSFGTSGYEQYFGPGTRLTVT.

The V gene is TRBV27, the J gene TRBJ2-1; D remains unclear. Germline V gene sequence: CDR1 MNHEY, CDR2 SMNVEV (reference sequence). The CDR3 consists of 14 residues. V dropped 3 bases and J dropped 9 bases, with 15 bases sitting between them. DNA for the CDR3: TGTGCCAGCAGTTTTATCGGTGGGTATGGTGAGCAGTTCTTC. Translating gives CASSFIGGYGEQFF.

This rearrangement joins TRBV4-1 to TRBJ2-3; no firm D call. The germline V and J ends were trimmed by 3 bases and 6 bases, with 10 bases remaining between them. This CDR3 has 13 residues. Germline assignment: CDR1 MGHRA and CDR2 YSYEKL. CDR3 DNA: TGCGCCAGCAGCCACCCGAATCTGGATACGCAGTATTTT. Protein: CASSHPNLDTQYF.

The gene calls are TRBV29-1 and TRBJ2-1; 8 bases fit TRBD2. The length of the CDR3 is 16 residues. Trimming cost V 0 bases and J 4 bases; bases outside gene matches: 8. Germline values: CDR1 SQVTM, CDR2 ANQGSEA. In DNA form, the CDR3 reads TGCAGCGTTGAAGACCCCAACGGCGGGGGGTACAATGAGCAGTTCTTC. Its translation is CSVEDPNGGGYNEQFF.

V and J are TRBV6-5 and TRBJ2-5; possible D gene TRBD1, 5 bases. V dropped 2 bases and J dropped 3 bases, with 13 bases sitting between them. Germline-derived CDR1 and CDR2 are MNHEY and SVGAGI. The CDR3 extends over 15 amino acids. The CDR3 sequence is CASSYAARREETQYF. DNA of the CDR3: TGTGCCAGCAGTTACGCGGCGCGCAGGGAAGAGACCCAGTACTTC.

The rearrangement joins TRBV11-2 to TRBJ2-7, with D possibly being TRBD1 (6 bases). CDR3 size: 14 residues. V lost 4 bases and J lost 2, with 12 bases in between. From germline, CDR1 is SGHAT and CDR2 FQNNGV. The CDR3 region is CASSSGQPTYEQYF. The CDR3 bases are TGTGCCAGCAGCTCTGGACAGCCTACCTACGAGCAGTACTTC.

The V and J genes are TRBV10-3 and TRBJ2-1; TRBD1 or TRBD2 may be the D gene (5 bases each). V was trimmed by 3 bases and J by 6 bases, leaving 9 bases between them. The CDR3 has 13 amino acids. Per the germline V gene, CDR1 is ENHRY and CDR2 is SYGVKD. In DNA form, the CDR3 reads TGTGCCATCAGTGAAGCAGGGAGCAATGAGCAGTTCTTC. It yields the protein CAISEAGSNEQFF.

Only one count was recorded for this clone. The rearrangement links TRBV15 to TRBJ2-5, with a possible D match to TRBD2 (6 bases). This CDR3 has 15 residues. From germline, CDR1 is LNHNV and CDR2 YYDKDF (reference sequence). V was clipped by 1 base and J by 5 bases, with 14 bases between them. CDR3 loop: CATSRVVGGAETQYF. The CDR3 DNA is TGTGCCACCAGCAGAGTTGTGGGGGGTGCGGAGACCCAGTACTTC.

The chain uses TRBV19 and TRBJ1-1; 10 nucleotides line up with TRBD1. CDR3 length: 15 residues. The germline CDR1 and CDR2 sequences are LNHDA and SQIVND (reference sequence). The V and J ends lost 3 bases and 4 bases, in that order; junction bases with no gene match: 5. The CDR3 region has the DNA TGTGCCAGTAGTATGGACAGGGGGTCAATCACTGAAGCTTTCTTT. Its protein product is CASSMDRGSITEAFF.

The CDR3 sequence is CASSQALAGVSYEQYF. DNA for the CDR3: TGCGCCAGCAGCCAAGCTCTAGCGGGGGTTTCCTACGAGCAGTACTTC. V and J are TRBV4-3 and TRBJ2-7, with 10 bases identical to TRBD2. Germline CDR1 reads LGHNA; CDR2 reads YSLEER. The ends lost 1 base at V and 1 base at J; junction bases unmatched: 4. CDR3 length equals 16 residues.

This chain joins TRBV19 and TRBJ1-1; 8 bases are a match to TRBD1. CDR1 LNHDA and CDR2 SQIVND come from the germline V gene (reference sequence). The CDR3 extends over 13 amino acids. Trimming removed 10 bases from V and 5 bases from J; junction bases left unmatched: 9. CDR3 protein: CAIFKQGATEAFF. The CDR3 DNA sequence: TGTGCCATTTTCAAGCAGGGGGCGACTGAAGCTTTCTTT.

V is TRBV9 and J is TRBJ1-6; the D gene is possibly TRBD1 (5 bases). V gave up 3 bases and J gave up 12 bases, with 13 bases separating them. CDR1 and CDR2 from the germline V gene are SGDLS and YYNGEE. The CDR3 spans 13 residues. The CDR3 region is CASSAGTEKPLHF. In nucleotides, the CDR3 is TGTGCCAGCAGCGCCGGGACCGAGAAACCCCTCCACTTT. The full variable domain, rest sourced from reference TRBV9 and TRBJ1-6, is DSGVTQTPKHLITATGQRVTLRCSPRSGDLSVYWYQQSLDQGLQFLIQYYNGEERAKGNILERFSAQQFPDLHSELNLSSLELGDSALYFCASSAGTEKPLHFGNGTRLTVT.

V is TRBV4-1 and J is TRBJ1-5; D uncertain. There are 15 residues in the CDR3. The V end was cut by 4 bases, the J end by 0 bases, with 10 bases between. In germline, CDR1 is MGHRA, CDR2 YSYEKL. This chain's CDR3 is CASSPRTYSNQPQHF. As DNA, the CDR3 is TGCGCCAGCAGCCCCCGGACTTATAGCAATCAGCCCCAGCATTTT.

CDR3 coding DNA: TGCGCCAGCAGCCAAGTCGTGGGGCAGAACACCGGGGAGCTGTTTTTT. It encodes CASSQVVGQNTGELFF. V and J are TRBV4-1 and TRBJ2-2, with a tentative D call TRBD1 (5 bases). Trimming pared 1 base from V and 1 base from J, leaving 10 bases between. CDR3 length: 16 amino acids. CDR1 is MGHRA and CDR2 is YSYEKL in the germline V gene.